This T cell receptor beta chain was identified during a study of T cell responses to AZD1222 COVID-19 vaccine (dated by TCRdb to the early 2020s). For the study in its entirety: Because spike-specific TCR depth and breadth did not differ between the two schedules, AZD1222 recipients who got a second dose at roughly 4 weeks were pooled with those who got a second dose at roughly 12 weeks. TCR sequencing covered more than 230 trial participants: 207 given two doses of AZD1222 and approximately 26 given two doses of MenACWY control vaccine. Trial participants were enrolled into age subgroups of 18-55, 56-69 and 70-plus years, which contained roughly 150, 30 and 60 TCR-sequenced participants, respectively. Results and caveats for the whole study, not just this receptor: Because no day 14 peak-response samples were available, repertoires were characterized only after the peak T cell response. Most participants were white British and females outnumbered males, and the authors suggested that clonal diversity may have been underestimated. Nearly half of unique spike-specific TCRs reportedly recognized epitopes outside regions mutated in the B.1.351 and B.1.1.7 variants. The 56-69-year group was small, and its depth increase did not reach significance, likely because of low power. A significant rise in spike-specific TCR breadth and depth was observed after two AZD1222 doses relative to day 0 and relative to MenACWY recipients. Conclusions about previously exposed vaccinees were limited because only six AZD1222 recipients were SARS-CoV-2 seropositive at baseline. The whole spike protein was spanned by vaccine-associated CD4 TCRs, and dominant responses were seen in regions 160-218 and 743-854.

The CDR3 regions of human TCRbeta chains were analyzed by immunosequencing. On the study's bioinformatics: Repertoire TCRs were matched against a reference library of SARS-CoV-2-specific TCRs generated with the MIRA antigen-specificity platform. Breadth was defined as the fraction of unique TCRs that were SARS-CoV-2-associated, and depth was defined as the fraction of total T cells that were SARS-CoV-2-associated. Using the MIRA data, each spike-specific TCR was mapped to the spike region that the TCR reacts to and placed in a CD4 or CD8 class. Log10-transformed breadth and depth values were compared by one-way ANOVA with Sidak's multiple comparisons tests. What TCRdb holds here is the immuneACCESS table cut down to in-frame rearrangements. Part of the clones is not present; checked against another copy, under half of the missing clones reflect an unresolved V gene, and the others are unexplained. V, J and clone size are taken as reported in that table, and D and trimming were inferred from the DNA itself. The sample table holds about 100,000 clones, of which around 83% were seen once. The ten largest clones take up 1.4% of the sample.

A remark on this clone: The antigen it binds to is not known. One end of the junction does not line up with germline, which may come from a read error.

Via the germline V gene (reference sequence), CDR1 is SSHAT and CDR2 FNYEAQ. The CDR3 goes from the cysteine to the phenylalanine over 13 residues. Just CDR3 DNA is preserved here, 39 bases in frame from base 1. The time point label of this sample denotes: baseline before first vaccination. Samples from vaccinated people were obtained from the UK trials COV001 and COV002, which included a single-blind randomized controlled phase 2/3 trial of AZD1222 (ChAdOx1 nCoV-19) in healthy adults. Trial participant PBMC samples were collected at day 0 and day 28 after the second dose for TCRbeta chain sequencing.

Here the sequenced sample was peripheral blood, taken on day 0 of AZD1222 vaccination. The sequence was obtained from an adult in good health. Recombination linked TRBV7-7 to TRBJ2-5; the D call is possibly TRBD1 or TRBD2, each sharing 5 bases. The DNA reads as follows: TGTGCTAGCAGCTTAGAGGGGTTAGGGGCGCAGTACTTC. Its product reads: CASSLEGLGAQYF.